This entry features one T cell receptor beta chain sequence. The sample is drawn from a study of shared clonotypes between healthy human individuals. This table comes from immunoSEQ multiplex PCR, and its TCRdb copy is limited to in-frame clones, with some not included. This sample has around 1.5 million clones; around 98% occur once, and the top ten carry roughly 0.45%. This CDR3 has 15 residues. Trimming left V 3 bases short and J 0 bases short, with 12 bases between. Germline V lookup: CDR1 SQVTM, CDR2 ANQGSEA. The source is a man younger than 45 in good health. This rearrangement joins TRBV29-1 to TRBJ2-1, with D perhaps TRBD1 (5 bases). The sequencing input was naive CD4+ T cells sorted from blood. Subset denoted: CD45RA+ positively selected. CDR3 residues: CSVEGPRNSYNEQFF. The DNA for the CDR3 is TGCAGCGTTGAGGGGCCTAGGAACTCCTACAATGAGCAGTTCTTC.